The 18 T cell receptor beta chains below come from one sample, sequenced in a study of T-cell reconstitution after alpha-beta-depleted transplantation in children. Unique molecular identifiers were incorporated during preparation of the TCRbeta library. Via MiXCR, TCRdb re-called the PCR reads, giving one row per CDR3 protein. The table shows about 15,000 distinct CDR3 sequences, with about 7.7% occurring only once. Specimen: PBMCs, mostly from graft donor cells, collected 60 days after TCRalphabeta/CD19-depleted stem cell transplant. These receptors came from a boy younger than two who had a stem cell transplant for Wiskott-Aldrich syndrome, so the T cells may come from the graft donor.

V is TRBV14 and J is TRBJ2-2; the match to TRBD2 covers 7 bases. This CDR3 has 17 residues. The V segment lost 0 bases and the J segment 3 bases; nucleotides outside the gene matches: 7. The germline gives CDR1 SGHDN, CDR2 FVKESK. The CDR3 reads CASSQDRIAGYTGELFF. CDR3 sequence (DNA): TGTGCCAGCAGCCAAGATCGAATAGCGGGTTACACCGGGGAGCTGTTTTTT.

This clonotype qualifies as medium-sized (0.01 to 0.1%). The J gene is TRBJ2-3, the V gene TRBV14, with D tentatively TRBD1 (5 bases). Deletions cut 3 bases from V and 2 bases from J, with 18 bases between. Germline CDR1 is SGHDN and CDR2 is FVKESK. The CDR3 covers 17 residues. CDR3 coding DNA: TGTGCCAGCAGCCACCTAACAGGCCCTTGGCCCACAGATACGCAGTATTTT. Translated, it gives CASSHLTGPWPTDTQYF. The full variable domain, its missing parts supplied by reference TRBV14 and TRBJ2-3, is EAGVTQFPSHSVIEKGQTVTLRCDPISGHDNLYWYRRVMGKEIKFLLHFVKESKQDESGMPNNRFLAERTGGTYSTLKVQPAELEDSGVYFCASSHLTGPWPTDTQYFGPGTRLTVL.

The chain uses TRBV2 and TRBJ1-6; D gene unclear. The V end was cut by 1 base, the J end by 6 bases, with 13 bases between. The CDR3 runs 16 residues. Germline CDR1 SNHLY, CDR2 FYNNEI. The CDR3: CASSEDDPWTNSPLHF. The DNA of the CDR3 is TGTGCCAGCAGTGAAGATGACCCCTGGACTAATTCACCCCTCCACTTT. Full variable domain (remainder filled in from reference TRBV2 and TRBJ1-6): EPEVTQTPSHQVTQMGQEVILRCVPISNHLYFYWYRQILGQKVEFLVSFYNNEISEKSEIFDDQFSVERPDGSNFTLKIRSTKLEDSAMYFCASSEDDPWTNSPLHFGNGTRLTVT.

CDR3 in amino acids: CSAVPGWTGYGYTF. DNA for the CDR3: TGCAGTGCCGTCCCAGGGTGGACCGGCTATGGCTACACCTTC. The rearrangement joins TRBV20-1 to TRBJ1-2; a weak D match, TRBD1 (5 bases). The CDR3 covers 14 residues. Trimming stripped 6 bases from V and 4 bases from J, with 18 bases between. CDR1 is DFQATT and CDR2 is SNEGSKA in the germline V gene (reference sequence).

Concerning this clonotype: A read error may account for a junction end that differs from germline. V gene TRBV2 combines with J gene TRBJ2-4; maybe TRBD1 (6 bases). Germline V gives CDR1 SNHLY, CDR2 FYNNEI. This CDR3 contains 14 residues. CDR3 sequence: CASSVLGATNIQYF. DNA for the CDR3: TGTGCCAGCAGTGTTTTGGGGGCCACAAACATTCAGTACTTC.

This clonotype was seen ten or more times. V usage is TRBV10-3 and J usage is TRBJ1-5; D is unclear. V shed 4 bases and J shed 0 bases, with 10 bases lying between them. CDR3 length: 15 residues. The germline V gene has CDR1 ENHRY and CDR2 SYGVKD. CDR3 sequence reads: CAISVRADSNQPQHF. CDR3 DNA: TGTGCCATCAGTGTGCGGGCAGATAGCAATCAGCCCCAGCATTTT.

The CDR3 protein is CASSTQGDSRASGTQYF. In nucleotides, the CDR3 is TGTGCCAGCAGCACGCAGGGAGACAGCAGGGCGTCGGGGACCCAGTACTTC. The chain has TRBV21-1 and TRBJ2-5; TRBD1 was called by the table and not checked on the DNA. TRBV21-1 is designated a pseudogene. The CDR3 runs 17 residues.

CDR3 in amino acids: CASSSIVGGETDTQYF. The DNA for the CDR3 is TGTGCCAGCAGCTCCATTGTCGGGGGGGAGACAGATACGCAGTATTTT. The chain couples TRBV11-2 to TRBJ2-3, with TRBD2 identical over 8 bases. V dropped 4 bases and J dropped 3; count of bases not matched to a gene: 9. Germline loops: CDR1 SGHAT, CDR2 FQNNGV. The CDR3 is 16 residues long.

In this sample, this clonotype turned up a few times. This rearrangement joins TRBV10-3 to TRBJ1-2, with 7 bases identical to TRBD1. Germline V gives CDR1 ENHRY, CDR2 SYGVKD. The CDR3 has 13 residues. V lost 6 bases, J lost 8 bases, and 9 bases stayed unmatched. CDR3 loop: CAIRYTGDRGYTF. In DNA form, the CDR3 reads TGTGCCATCAGGTATACAGGGGATCGAGGCTACACCTTC.

This clonotype was picked up many times. The rearrangement uses TRBV6-6 and TRBJ2-7; no reliable D call. V was pared by 4 bases and J by 3 bases, with 16 bases between. The V gene's germline CDR1 is MNHNY and CDR2 SVGAGI (reference sequence). The CDR3 has 15 amino acids. The CDR3 loop is CASSSVAGYYYEQYF. The CDR3 coding sequence is TGTGCCAGCAGTTCGGTCGCTGGGTATTACTACGAGCAGTACTTC.

This clonotype was counted ten times or more. The chain combines TRBV19 with TRBJ2-1; no reliable D call. The V end lost 3 bases, the J end lost 2 bases, and 11 bases lay between the germline ends. CDR1 and CDR2 from the germline V gene are LNHDA and SQIVND (reference sequence). This CDR3 is 15 amino acids long. CDR3 coding DNA: TGTGCCAGTAGTATTGGTAGCCCGGCCTACAATGAGCAGTTCTTC. It codes for CASSIGSPAYNEQFF.

There are many counts of this clonotype. The V call is TRBV12-3 or TRBV12-4, the J call TRBJ2-1; D ambiguous. This CDR3 is 12 amino acids long. The ends were cut back, 6 bases at V and 5 bases at J, with 8 bases in the middle. The CDR3 protein is CASRESNNEQFF. The DNA for the CDR3 is TGTGCCAGCAGGGAGAGTAACAATGAGCAGTTCTTC.

This sequence joins TRBV7-9 and TRBJ1-1; D is perhaps TRBD1 (5 bases). Germline loops: CDR1 SEHNR, CDR2 FQNEAQ (reference sequence). Trimming left V 1 base short and J 6 bases short, with 15 bases between. The CDR3 is made up of 15 amino acids. CDR3 bases: TGTGCCAGCAGCTTAGTTTCGGGGGTGGGGGCTGAAGCTTTCTTT. Translating it yields CASSLVSGVGAEAFF.

This clonotype was counted at least ten times. The CDR3 region has the DNA TGCGCCAGCAGCCAAGAAGCCATCACTCACAGGGGCCACGAGCAGTACTTC. It translates to CASSQEAITHRGHEQYF. The V call is TRBV4-3, the J call TRBJ2-7, with TRBD1 matching over 7 bases. The CDR3 loop spans 17 amino acids. The V segment lost 0 bases and the J segment 5 bases; nucleotides outside the gene matches: 13. The germline V gene has CDR1 LGHNA and CDR2 YSLEER.

This clonotype counts as medium-sized. J is TRBJ1-5 and V is TRBV30, with 7 bases matching TRBD1. Trimming at V came to 4 bases and at J to 5 bases, leaving 11 bases not matched to a gene. The germline V gene has CDR1 GTSNPN and CDR2 SVGIG (reference sequence). CDR3 length: 15 residues. The CDR3 region is CAWTMTGRGDQPQHF. CDR3 nucleotides: TGTGCCTGGACCATGACAGGGCGCGGAGATCAGCCCCAGCATTTT.

The chain couples TRBV5-1 to TRBJ1-5; D ambiguous. Trimming took 0 bases from V and 1 from J, leaving 11 bases between them. The V gene's germline CDR1 is SGHRS and CDR2 YFSETQ. This CDR3 region has 16 residues. For the CDR3, the DNA is TGCGCCAGCAGCTTGGGGGGAGGAGAAAGCAATCAGCCCCAGCATTTT. It translates to CASSLGGGESNQPQHF.

This clonotype was detected a few times. The chain joins TRBV5-1 to TRBJ2-7; 9 bases align to TRBD2. This CDR3 has 15 residues. The V gene's germline CDR1 is SGHRS and CDR2 YFSETQ. The junction had 7 bases not matched to a gene; V was cut back by 4 bases and J by 2 bases. CDR3 coding DNA: TGCGCCAGCAGCCTTTCGCTAGCGGGGACCTACGAGCAGTACTTC. As protein: CASSLSLAGTYEQYF.

The sample holds a few counts of this clonotype. This rearrangement joins TRBV4-1 to TRBJ1-3; no clear D. Germline V gene sequence: CDR1 MGHRA, CDR2 YSYEKL. Deletions cut 4 bases from V and 0 bases from J, with 10 bases between. This CDR3 contains 15 residues. CDR3 in amino acids: CASSLQQLSGNTIYF. DNA of the CDR3: TGCGCCAGCAGCCTCCAACAACTCTCTGGAAACACCATATATTTT.